A selection of T cell receptor delta chains follows, all from one sample in a study of γδ T cells in repeated Plasmodium falciparum infection. TCRdb re-called the multiplex PCR reads using CATT. The sample records 45,000 to 70,000 delta-chain clones, 1.7% being singletons. The sequenced sample consisted of gamma-delta T cells from blood. The receptors originated from a pool of human donors (malaria-infected and uninfected, not separated). CDR3s include the opening cysteine and the closing phenylalanine or tryptophan. D genes are given only for firm matches. Size tells how often a clone was seen (once, few, many) or the class of an expanded clone, and some rows leave it out.

v_gene	abundance	j_gene	d_gene	CDR3nt	CDR3aa
TRDV1	many	TRDJ1	NA	TGTGCTCTTGGGGTCCTACTTCCTACACATGGACCGGGGGATCTCACCGATAAACTCATCTTT	CALGVLLPTHGPGDLTDKLIF
TRDV1	many	TRDJ2	TRDD3	TGTGCTCTTGGGCCGACTATCTCTGGGGGATTCCGCAAGGTTTTTCGTAATGATGCCTGTGGTAGTGCTTTGACAGCACAACTCTTCTTT	CALGPTISGGFRKVFRNDACGSALTAQLFF
TRDV3	many	TRDJ1	NA	TGTGCCCTCGAGGGGGGGAATTACAACACCGATAAACTCATCTTT	CALEGGNYNTDKLIF
TRDV1	many	TRDJ1	TRDD3	TGTGCTCTTGGGAGCCTTCCGCGAGGCCTTACTGGGGGATACGCGTTTCCCCAGTACACCGATAAACTCATCTTT	CALGSLPRGLTGGYAFPQYTDKLIF
TRDV1	NA	TRDJ1	TRDD2	TGTGCTCTTGGGGAACTGGGTAGCTTCCCTTCCTACTACACCGATAAACTCATCTTT	CALGELGSFPSYYTDKLIF
TRDV1	medium-sized	TRDJ1	NA	TGTGCTCTTGGGGCCCCGGGGAACCTTCCGTATATGGGAGTGTACACCGATAAACTCATCTTT	CALGAPGNLPYMGVYTDKLIF
TRDV1	many	TRDJ1	TRDD3	TGTGCTCTTGGCGCCCCTCCTCAGTACTGGGGACGCACAGATAAACTCATCTTT	CALGAPPQYWGRTDKLIF
TRDV3	many	TRDJ1	TRDD3	TGTGCCTTTCAACGCTTCCTAACGAGATACTGGGGGATGTCCACCGATAAACTCATCTTT	CAFQRFLTRYWGMSTDKLIF
TRAV29/DV5	NA	TRDJ1	NA	NA	CSVLLCSKRRNPSEYLGIRLADKLIF
TRDV1	medium-sized	TRDJ1	NA	TGTGCTCTTGGAGTGCCTTCTGGTAAACTCATCTTT	CALGVPSGKLIF
TRDV1	many	TRDJ1	NA	TGTGCTCTTGGGTCCGGGGGGGGTTGGACTCGAAAATTTAAACTCATCTTT	CALGSGGGWTRKFKLIF
TRDV3	medium-sized	TRDJ1	NA	TGTGCCTTTAGTACCCGCGTATGGGATGGGAGATTATACACCGATAAACTCATCTTT	CAFSTRVWDGRLYTDKLIF
TRDV1	many	TRDJ1	NA	TGTGCTCTTGGGAACCTATTAATCTGGGGATCAAACTCCGATAAACTCATCTTT	CALGNLLIWGSNSDKLIF
TRDV1	many	TRDJ1	TRDD3	TGTGCTCTTGGGGAACCTCATACCCCGGTAGGATCTTGGGTTTACTACCTTGGGGGATACGGGGCCGATAAACTCATCTTT	CALGEPHTPVGSWVYYLGGYGADKLIF
TRDV1	many	TRDJ1	NA	TGTGCTCTTGGGGAACTTCGATCCCCACTCTTCCACCTGTTCACCGATAAACTCATCTTT	CALGELRSPLFHLFTDKLIF
TRDV1	few	TRDJ1	TRDD2	TGTGCTCTTGGGGTTTCCGATCACTTCCTATCTAACAGTAAACTCATCTTT	CALGVSDHFLSNSKLIF
TRDV1	medium-sized	TRDJ1	TRDD3	TGTGCTCTTGGGAACTCCACTTCCCCGCCCGCCGGGGGGATAAGGAGGACCGATAAACTCATCTTT	CALGNSTSPPAGGIRRTDKLIF
TRDV3	many	TRDJ1	NA	TGTGCCTTTAAAGGGCTAACCTCTGGGTATATCTACACCGATAAACTCATCTTT	CAFKGLTSGYIYTDKLIF
TRDV1	medium-sized	TRDJ1	NA	TGTGCTCTTGGGGAACTGGGTCCTAAGGGCTTAGGTGATAAACTCATCTTT	CALGELGPKGLGDKLIF
TRDV1	many	TRDJ1	TRDD3	TGTGCTCTTGGGGAACCAGGGGAGGGGCCGTACTGGGGGACCCCGTACACCGATAAACTCATCTTT	CALGEPGEGPYWGTPYTDKLIF
TRDV3	many	TRDJ2	TRDD3	TGTGCCGTGAATTCCTACTATTGGACTGGGGGATACGCGCGAACAGCACAACTCTTCTTT	CAVNSYYWTGGYARTAQLFF
TRDV1	many	TRDJ1	TRDD3	TGTGCTCTTGGGGCTCCCGGGCTGGGGGGGATACCGATCACCGATAAACTCATCTTT	CALGAPGLGGIPITDKLIF
TRDV1	many	TRDJ2	TRDD3	TGTGCTCTTGGGGAGACTACGCTGGGGGATTCTTGGCCAACAGCACAACTCTTCTTT	CALGETTLGDSWPTAQLFF
TRDV1	many	TRDJ1	NA	TGTGCTCTTGGGTCCTTCCTACGCTGGGGGATCACCGATAAACTCATCTTT	CALGSFLRWGITDKLIF
TRDV3	medium-sized	TRDJ1	TRDD3	TGTGCCTCCTGGGGGATACGAACTAACACCGATAAACTCATCTTT	CASWGIRTNTDKLIF
TRDV1	many	TRDJ1	TRDD3	TGTGCTCTTGGGGAAGGGATCTCAGCGGCCCGTTACTGGGGGATCCACCTCGATAAACTCATCTTT	CALGEGISAARYWGIHLDKLIF
TRDV1	many	TRDJ1	TRDD3	TGTGCTCTTGGGGAACTAGAGGCCTTCCCCTTCTCCGTCTGGGGGATACGTTCCTATAAACTCATCTTT	CALGELEAFPFSVWGIRSYKLIF
TRDV1	many	TRDJ1	NA	TGTGCTCTTGGGGAACCTGTGTACACCGATAAACTCATCTTT	CALGEPVYTDKLIF
TRAV29/DV5	NA	TRDJ1	TRDD3	TGTGCAGCAAGCGCCACTACTGGGGACTACACCGATAAACTCATCTTT	CAASATTGDYTDKLIF
TRDV1	many	TRDJ1	TRDD3	TGTGCTCTTGGGGAACGGCAAGACTGGGGGATACGCCCGCGGGTCCGTTACACCGATAAACTCATCTTT	CALGERQDWGIRPRVRYTDKLIF
TRDV1	many	TRDJ1	NA	TGTGCTCTTTGGGGCTGTCCCCCCACATCCGATAAACTCATCTTT	CALWGCPPTSDKLIF
TRAV29/DV5	few	TRDJ1	NA	NA	CSVLLCSKREGLPTNQRLGDTDKLIF
TRDV2	many	TRDJ1	TRDD3	TGTGCCTGTGACACCGGGGGATACGCCGATAAACTCATCTTT	CACDTGGYADKLIF
TRDV2	many	TRDJ1	NA	TGTGCCTGTGACACCGGTTTGCGAACTCTGTACACCGATAAACTCATCTTT	CACDTGLRTLYTDKLIF
TRDV1	many	TRDJ1	NA	TGTGCTCTTGGGGAACGGTCCTACCCCGCTGGGGTGTCCGATAAACTCATCTTT	CALGERSYPAGVSDKLIF
TRDV2	medium-sized	TRDJ2	TRDD3	TGTGCCTGTGACACCGGGGATACGGTGACAGCACAACTCTTCTTT	CACDTGDTVTAQLFF
TRDV1	many	TRDJ4	NA	TGTGCTCTTGGGGAGGCCTCCCATAAGGCTAGGGGCCCCCCCCGATCCAGACCCCTGATCTTT	CALGEASHKARGPPRSRPLIF
TRDV2	many	TRDJ1	NA	TGTGCCTGTGACGTCCGTACTGGGAATGTTAAACTCATCTTT	CACDVRTGNVKLIF
TRDV1	many	TRDJ1	NA	TGTGCTCTTGGGGAACAAAGGCACATCCTCCACCCACTTAAAAGAGGACCCGATAAACCCATCTTT	CALGEQRHILHPLKRGPDKPIF
TRDV1	many	TRDJ1	TRDD2	TGTGCTCTTGGGGGGACACACCTTCCTACGATAAACCCCTGGTCCCACGATAAACTCATCTTT	CALGGTHLPTINPWSHDKLIF
TRDV1	many	TRDJ1	NA	TGTGCTCTTGGGGAACCCCCGGATTCCACGGGGACTAGGCCGATTTTGGCCGATAAACCCATCTTT	CALGEPPDSTGTRPILADKPIF
TRDV1	many	TRDJ1	TRDD3	TGTGCTCTTGGGGAACTTCAAGCTGGGGGGGGACGATACTGGGGGATACGCGCCGATAAACTCATCTTT	CALGELQAGGGRYWGIRADKLIF
TRDV1	medium-sized	TRDJ1	TRDD3	TGTGCTCTTGGGGAACCTTCCTACTGTCTACTGGGGGATATTTGCTACACCGATAAACTCATCTTT	CALGEPSYCLLGDICYTDKLIF
TRDV3	many	TRDJ1	NA	TGTGCCTCCCCTCCATCCTATCAAAGGAGCACATATAATAAACTCATCTTT	CASPPSYQRSTYNKLIF